A single sample is the source of the 9 T cell receptor beta chains below, sequenced in a study of cytomegalovirus exposure and HLA in healthy donors. PCR was performed using 60 Vbeta and 13 Jbeta primers. TCRdb keeps only in-frame clones here, not all; method: immunoSEQ multiplex PCR. Found here are about 180,000 clones, approximately 80% of them singletons; the top ten hold about 1.4%. What was sequenced was PBMCs. The receptor source for this set is a girl aged 5-17 years in good health and CMV-seropositive.

The chain recombines TRBV7-8 with TRBJ2-2; 10 positions match TRBD1. This CDR3 is built from 15 residues. Germline V CDR1 and CDR2: SGHVS, FQNEAQ. Unmatched junction bases numbered 7, after V lost 5 bases and J lost 7 bases. The CDR3, as DNA: TGTGCCAGCAGCCAGGACAGGGGGGTCGGCGGGGAGCTGTTTTTT. Its protein is CASSQDRGVGGELFF.

This chain connects TRBV7-9 to TRBJ1-2; 8 positions match TRBD1. In germline, CDR1 is SEHNR, CDR2 FQNEAQ (reference sequence). This CDR3 has 15 amino acids. Trimming took 2 bases from V and 0 from J; bases not matched to a gene: 2. The CDR3 reads CASSLTGGTNYGYTF. The CDR3 nucleotides are TGTGCCAGCAGCTTAACAGGGGGGACTAACTATGGCTACACCTTC. The full variable domain, rest sourced from reference TRBV7-9 and TRBJ1-2, is DTGVSQNPRHKITKRGQNVTFRCDPISEHNRLYWYRQTLGQGPEFLTYFQNEAQLEKSRLLSDRFSAERPKGSFSTLEIQRTEQGDSAMYLCASSLTGGTNYGYTFGSGTRLTVV.

This chain joins TRBV18 and TRBJ1-1, with a tentative D call TRBD1 (5 bases). The CDR3 is made up of 12 amino acids. Trimming took 1 base from V and 5 from J, leaving 5 bases between them. Germline lookup yields CDR1 KGHSH and CDR2 LQKENI. CDR3 sequence: CASSPRQTEAFF. In DNA, the CDR3 is TGTGCCAGCTCACCACGACAGACTGAAGCTTTCTTT.

This chain links TRBV4-3 with TRBJ2-1, with a weak D call TRBD1 (8 bases). Germline CDR1 LGHNA, CDR2 YSLEER. V lost 2 bases to trimming and J lost 0 bases, with 14 bases between them. The CDR3 runs to 17 residues. CDR3 nucleotide sequence: TGCGCCAGCAGCCAAACAGGGGGGGGTCTCTCCTACAATGAGCAGTTCTTC. The encoded protein is CASSQTGGGLSYNEQFF.

The chain links TRBV5-1 to TRBJ2-5; D is ambiguous. Germline V gene data show CDR1 as SGHRS and CDR2 as YFSETQ. The length of the CDR3 is 14 residues. V shed 1 base and J shed 2 bases, with 9 bases lying between them. CDR3 protein: CASSLIGQQETQYF. DNA of the CDR3: TGCGCCAGCAGCTTGATTGGGCAACAAGAGACCCAGTACTTC.

The V gene is TRBV4-1, the J gene TRBJ1-1; 7 bases are a match to TRBD1. The V gene's germline CDR1 is MGHRA and CDR2 YSYEKL. There are 16 residues in the CDR3. V was pared by 0 bases and J by 1 base, with 5 bases of the junction left unmatched. The CDR3 sequence is CASSQERGLGNTEAFF. CDR3 sequence (DNA): TGCGCCAGCAGCCAAGAAAGGGGGCTGGGGAACACTGAAGCTTTCTTT.

This chain joins TRBV4-1 and TRBJ2-3; D not resolved. This CDR3 spans 18 amino acids. Germline lookup yields CDR1 MGHRA and CDR2 YSYEKL. V was shortened by 1 base and J by 4 bases, with 21 bases between the two germline ends. CDR3: CASSQGATQNWVADTQYF. The DNA of the CDR3 is TGCGCCAGCAGCCAAGGGGCGACCCAAAACTGGGTTGCAGATACGCAGTATTTT.

This chain joins TRBV5-8 and TRBJ2-7, with 10 nucleotides matching TRBD2. There are 15 residues in the CDR3. With V trimmed by 6 bases and J by 1 base, 7 bases remained unmatched. Germline values: CDR1 SGHTS, CDR2 YDEGEE. The CDR3 is CASTPRTSGSYEQYF. CDR3 sequence (DNA): TGTGCCAGCACCCCCCGGACTAGCGGTTCCTACGAGCAGTACTTC. Based on the CDR3 plus reference TRBV5-8 and TRBJ2-7, the full variable domain is EAGVTQSPTHLIKTRGQQATLRCSPISGHTSVYWYQQALGLGLQFLLWYDEGEERNRGNFPPRFSGRQFPNYSSELNVNALELEDSALYLCASTPRTSGSYEQYFGPGTRLTVT.

The chain uses TRBV10-1 and TRBJ1-1, with 8 bases that match TRBD1. The CDR3 runs to 15 residues. Unmatched junction bases numbered 9, after V lost 4 bases and J lost 5 bases. The V gene's germline CDR1 is WNHNN and CDR2 SYGVQD (reference sequence). CDR3 coding DNA: TGCGCCAGCAGTGTGAGGACAGGGTCAAGGACTGAAGCTTTCTTT. Its protein is CASSVRTGSRTEAFF.